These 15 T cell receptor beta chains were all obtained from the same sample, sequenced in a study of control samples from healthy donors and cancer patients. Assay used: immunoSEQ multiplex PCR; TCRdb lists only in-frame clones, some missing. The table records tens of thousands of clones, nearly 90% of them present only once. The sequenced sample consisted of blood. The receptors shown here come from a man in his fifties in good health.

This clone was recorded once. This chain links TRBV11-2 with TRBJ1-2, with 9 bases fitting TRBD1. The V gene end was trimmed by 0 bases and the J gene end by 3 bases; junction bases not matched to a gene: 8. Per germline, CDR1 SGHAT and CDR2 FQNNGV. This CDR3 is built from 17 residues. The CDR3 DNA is TGTGCCAGCAGCTTAGAGGGACAGGGCCGAAATCACTATGGCTACACCTTC. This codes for CASSLEGQGRNHYGYTF.

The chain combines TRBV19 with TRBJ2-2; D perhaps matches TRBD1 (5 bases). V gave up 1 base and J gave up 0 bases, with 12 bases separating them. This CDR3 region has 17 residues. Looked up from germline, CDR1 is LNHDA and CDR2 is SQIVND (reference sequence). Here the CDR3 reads CASSIGVQGANTGELFF. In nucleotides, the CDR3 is TGTGCCAGTAGTATAGGGGTTCAGGGTGCGAACACCGGGGAGCTGTTTTTT.

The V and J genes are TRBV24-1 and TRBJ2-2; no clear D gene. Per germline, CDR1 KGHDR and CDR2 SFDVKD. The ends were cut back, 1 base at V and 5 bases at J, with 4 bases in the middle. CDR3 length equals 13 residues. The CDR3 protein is CATSDLGTGELFF. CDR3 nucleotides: TGTGCCACCAGTGATTTAGGGACCGGGGAGCTGTTTTTT.

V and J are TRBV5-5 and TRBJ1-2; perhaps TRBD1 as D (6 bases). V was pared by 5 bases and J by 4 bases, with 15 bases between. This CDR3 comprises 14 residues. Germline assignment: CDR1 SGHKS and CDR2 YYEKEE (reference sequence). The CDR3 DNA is TGTGCCAGCAGGGAAGCGACAGGCTTCTATGGCTACACCTTC. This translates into CASREATGFYGYTF.

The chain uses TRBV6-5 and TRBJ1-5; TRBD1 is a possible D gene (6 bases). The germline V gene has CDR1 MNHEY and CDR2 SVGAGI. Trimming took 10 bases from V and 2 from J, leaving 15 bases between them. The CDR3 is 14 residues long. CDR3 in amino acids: CATFRGFGNQPQHF. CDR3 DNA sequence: TGTGCCACTTTCAGGGGATTTGGCAATCAGCCCCAGCATTTT.

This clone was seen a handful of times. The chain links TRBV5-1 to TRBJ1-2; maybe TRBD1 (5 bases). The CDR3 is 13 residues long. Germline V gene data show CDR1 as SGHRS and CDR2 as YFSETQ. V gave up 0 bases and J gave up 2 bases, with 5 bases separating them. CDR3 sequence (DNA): TGCGCCAGCAGCTTGGGACAGAACTATGGCTACACCTTC. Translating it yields CASSLGQNYGYTF.

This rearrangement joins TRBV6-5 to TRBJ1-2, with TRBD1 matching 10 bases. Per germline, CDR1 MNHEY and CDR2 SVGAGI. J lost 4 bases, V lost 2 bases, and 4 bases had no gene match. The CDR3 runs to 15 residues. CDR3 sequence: CASSYGTGDLYGYTF. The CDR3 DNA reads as TGTGCCAGCAGTTACGGGACAGGGGACCTCTATGGCTACACCTTC.

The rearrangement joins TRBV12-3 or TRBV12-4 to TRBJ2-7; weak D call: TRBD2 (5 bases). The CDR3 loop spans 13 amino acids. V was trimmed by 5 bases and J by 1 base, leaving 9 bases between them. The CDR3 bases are TGTGCCAGCAGTCGGGATCAGTCCTACGAGCAGTACTTC. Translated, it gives CASSRDQSYEQYF.

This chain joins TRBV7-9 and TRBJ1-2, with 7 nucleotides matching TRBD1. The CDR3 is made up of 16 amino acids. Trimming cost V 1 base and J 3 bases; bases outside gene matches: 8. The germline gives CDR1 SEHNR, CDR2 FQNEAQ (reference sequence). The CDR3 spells CASSLGAGGFDYGYTF. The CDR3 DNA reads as TGTGCCAGCAGCTTAGGGGCAGGGGGGTTCGACTATGGCTACACCTTC.

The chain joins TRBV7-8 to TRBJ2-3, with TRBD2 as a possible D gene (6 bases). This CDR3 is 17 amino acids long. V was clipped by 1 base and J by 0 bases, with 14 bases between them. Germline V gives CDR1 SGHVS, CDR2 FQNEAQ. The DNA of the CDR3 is TGTGCCAGCAGCTTAGTCGATCTAGCGCCTAGCACAGATACGCAGTATTTT. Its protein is CASSLVDLAPSTDTQYF.

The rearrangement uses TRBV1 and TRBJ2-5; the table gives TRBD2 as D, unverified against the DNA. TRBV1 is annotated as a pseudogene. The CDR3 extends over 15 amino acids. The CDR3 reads CTSSPPGRGEETQYF. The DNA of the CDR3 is TGCACCAGCAGCCCTCCCGGGAGGGGCGAAGAGACCCAGTACTTC.

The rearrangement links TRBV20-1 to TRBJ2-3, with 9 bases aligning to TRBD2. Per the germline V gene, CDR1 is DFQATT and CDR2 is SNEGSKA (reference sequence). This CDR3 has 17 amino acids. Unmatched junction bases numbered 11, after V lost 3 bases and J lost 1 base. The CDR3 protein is CSASGAGGPLGTDTQYF. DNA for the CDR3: TGCAGTGCTAGTGGCGCGGGGGGGCCCCTTGGCACAGATACGCAGTATTTT.

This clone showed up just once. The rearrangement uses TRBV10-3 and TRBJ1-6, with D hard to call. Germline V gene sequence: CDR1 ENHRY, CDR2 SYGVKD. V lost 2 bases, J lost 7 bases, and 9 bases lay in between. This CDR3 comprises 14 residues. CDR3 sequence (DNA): TGTGCCATCAGTGAGATGGGAGGGAATTCACCCCTCCACTTT. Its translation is CAISEMGGNSPLHF.

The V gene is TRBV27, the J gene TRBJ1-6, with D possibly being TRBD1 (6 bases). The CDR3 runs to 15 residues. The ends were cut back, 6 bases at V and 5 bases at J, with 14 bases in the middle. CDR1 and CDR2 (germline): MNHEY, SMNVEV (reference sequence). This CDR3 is CASSIRDKNNSPLHF. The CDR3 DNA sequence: TGTGCCAGCAGCATACGGGACAAAAATAATTCACCCCTCCACTTT.

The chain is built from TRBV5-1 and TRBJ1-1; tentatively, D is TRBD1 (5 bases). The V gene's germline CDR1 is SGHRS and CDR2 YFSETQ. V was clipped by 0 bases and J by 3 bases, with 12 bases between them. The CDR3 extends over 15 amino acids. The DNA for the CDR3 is TGCGCCAGCAGCTTGGGGCAGGGTGGTGACACTGAAGCTTTCTTT. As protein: CASSLGQGGDTEAFF.